The sequence of this T cell receptor (beta chain) was determined in a study of T cells in Graves' hyperthyroidism and ophthalmopathy. RNA transcripts provided the source from which TCR beta CDR3 regions were amplified. An initial round of RT-PCR targeting the TCR CDR3 relied on the HTBI primer set. Each CDR3 protein gets one entry after TCRdb re-called the multiplex PCR reads with MiXCR. The data contain hundreds of thousands of distinct CDR3 sequences, approximately 40% of them singletons. From germline, CDR1 is LNHNV and CDR2 YYDKDF (reference sequence). The CDR3 covers 16 residues. V shed 0 bases and J shed 4 bases, with 15 bases lying between them. Uncontrolled infection, other autoimmune disease, pregnancy or lactation led to exclusion.

V is TRBV15 and J is TRBJ1-1, with a tentative D call TRBD1 (5 bases). Material for sequencing was blood. The origin of this receptor is a man younger than 35 with Graves' hyperthyroidism. The DNA of the CDR3 is TGTGCCACCAGCAGAGACAGCCGGGGGGTGGGCACTGAAGCTTTCTTT. This codes for CATSRDSRGVGTEAFF.